This T cell receptor beta chain comes out of a study of shared clonotypes between healthy human individuals. Deep was the level at which the assay was run. Here immunoSEQ multiplex PCR was the method, and the copy in TCRdb shows in-frame clones only, minus some. Found here are about 2.1 million clones, more than 85% of them singletons; the top ten hold 1.7%. Trimming took 0 bases from V and 7 from J, leaving 16 bases between them. CDR1 and CDR2 from the germline V gene are SEHNR and FQNEAQ (reference sequence). This CDR3 contains 16 residues. To note about this clone: The antigen is undetermined.

It was CD45RO-negative cells, positively selected for CCR7, that made up naive CD8 cells, with terminally differentiated effector memory CD45RA+ cells excluded. General observations from the study: Approximately 4.6% of naive CD4 clonotypes were shared across four donors. What rarefaction showed was incomplete sorted-subset sequencing despite large depth. Lower generation probabilities were found for non-shared clonotypes than for those shared by all four donors.

This chain uses TRBV7-9 with TRBJ1-5; tentative D call: TRBD1 (5 bases). The material sequenced was naive CD8+ T cells from PBMCs. This TCR was recovered from a man younger than 35 in good health. Some clones in this sample may be carry-over from other donors' samples. The CDR3 region has the DNA TGTGCCAGCAGCTTAGCGGGGCAGGGATTAGAACAGCCCCAGCATTTT. Translating gives CASSLAGQGLEQPQHF.